Included here is one T cell receptor beta chain sequence, with context. The authors' processing: Amplification of reference gene primers was used by the study to estimate nucleated cell counts. The table came from immunoSEQ multiplex PCR; TCRdb's copy has only in-frame clones and leaves some out. V, J and clone size were drawn from that table, and D and trimming were deduced from the DNA. Of roughly 310,000 clones in the sample, almost 90% were seen once. The ends were cut back, 0 bases at V and 2 bases at J, with 12 bases in the middle. Germline CDR1 SGHRS, CDR2 YFSETQ. The CDR3 totals 16 residues. The source of the sample is a study of blood T cell repertoires in COVID-19. Study at large: Samples representing acute and convalescent COVID-19 were sourced from the United States, Italy and Spain. T cells, B-cell-depleted T cells, or PBMCs provided the cDNA or gDNA that served as material.

The sequenced material came from peripheral blood. The clonotype comes from a woman between 25 and 40 years old with COVID-19, enrolled during active disease. The rearrangement joins TRBV5-1 to TRBJ1-3; a possible D gene is TRBD1 (5 bases). The CDR3 loop is CASSLGVSGTGNTIYF. In DNA form, the CDR3 reads TGCGCCAGCAGCTTGGGGGTTTCAGGGACTGGAAACACCATATATTTT.